This T cell receptor (beta chain) was profiled in a study of OX40 agonist ivuxolimab in advanced cancers. Notes on the study in general: Some nonresponders likewise displayed low normalized T-cell clonal expansion. Relative to CD4+ cells, CD8+ T cells on average had more expanded clones.

The data were produced by immunoSEQ multiplex PCR, yet TCRdb's version contains in-frame clones alone and is incomplete. The profile shows 55,000 to 65,000 clones, more than 85% of them singletons. If patients had autoimmune disease history or systemic immunosuppression, they were excluded. Trimming took 11 bases from V and 5 from J, leaving 16 bases between them. From germline, CDR1 is MNHNS and CDR2 SASEGT. The CDR3 totals 13 residues. On this clone itself: Its antigen is not known.

The V call is TRBV6-1, the J call TRBJ1-3; perhaps TRBD1 as D (5 bases). The sequence derives from an adult with an advanced solid tumor such as melanoma, head and neck, liver or kidney cancer. The sequenced sample was CD4+ or CD8+ T cells sorted from blood, obtained in a trial of the OX40 agonist ivuxolimab. CDR3 protein: CAGGEGGRNTIYF. As DNA, the CDR3 is TGTGCCGGGGGGGAAGGCGGGAGAAACACCATATATTTT.